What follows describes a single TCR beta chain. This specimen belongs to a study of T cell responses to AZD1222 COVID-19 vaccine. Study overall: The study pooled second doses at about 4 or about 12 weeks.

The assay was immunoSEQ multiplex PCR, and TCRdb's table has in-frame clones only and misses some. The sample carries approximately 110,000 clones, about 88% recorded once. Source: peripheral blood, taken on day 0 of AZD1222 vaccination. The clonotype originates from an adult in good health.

Here the CDR3 reads CASSLAGDGQPQHF. CDR3 nucleotide sequence: TGTGCCAGCAGCTTAGCGGGGGATGGACAGCCCCAGCATTTT. The chain combines TRBV7-9 with TRBJ1-5; a weak D match, TRBD1 (5 bases). Trimming pared 0 bases from V and 7 bases from J, leaving 10 bases between. Germline loops: CDR1 SEHNR, CDR2 FQNEAQ (reference sequence). This CDR3 has 14 residues.